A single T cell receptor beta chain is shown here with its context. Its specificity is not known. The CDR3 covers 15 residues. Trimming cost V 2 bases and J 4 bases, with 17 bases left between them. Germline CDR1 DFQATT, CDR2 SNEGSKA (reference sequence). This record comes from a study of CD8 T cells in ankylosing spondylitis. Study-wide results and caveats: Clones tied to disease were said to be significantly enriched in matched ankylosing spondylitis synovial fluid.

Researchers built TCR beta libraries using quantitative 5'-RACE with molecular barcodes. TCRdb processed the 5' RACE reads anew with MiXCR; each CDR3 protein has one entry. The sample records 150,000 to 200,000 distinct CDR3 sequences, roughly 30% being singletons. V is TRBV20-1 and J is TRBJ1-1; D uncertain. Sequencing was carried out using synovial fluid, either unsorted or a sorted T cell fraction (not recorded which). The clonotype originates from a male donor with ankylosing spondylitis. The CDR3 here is CSARLWGGGTTEAFF. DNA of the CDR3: TGCAGTGCTAGACTTTGGGGAGGAGGAACCACTGAAGCTTTCTTT.